A selection of T cell receptor beta chains follows, all from one sample in a study of metastatic and nonmetastatic thyroid tumors. TCRdb re-analyzed the PCR reads using MiXCR. This sample yields approximately 32,000 clones, of which over 15% are seen a single time; roughly a tenth belongs to the top ten. The sample was blood. Receptors were obtained from a female donor with papillary thyroid cancer or a benign thyroid nodule (not recorded which). Some clones in this sample may be carry-over from other donors' samples. Both conserved end residues are part of each CDR3. A D gene is named only where the DNA matches it firmly. Size is stated for part of the rows, as once, few or many counts, or as a class when the clone is expanded.

>many|TRBJ2-1|TRBD2|TRBV6-5
TGTGCCAGCAGTTACAAGGCTAGCGGGGGGTACAATGAGCAGTTCTTC
CASSYKASGGYNEQFF
>-|TRBJ2-7|TRBD1|TRBV7-6
TGTGCCAGCAGCGGACGACAGGGCCCCTACGAGCAGTACTTC
CASSGRQGPYEQYF
>many|TRBJ1-1|-|TRBV5-1
TGCGCCAGCAGCGTCCGGATCAACACTGAAGCTTTCTTT
CASSVRINTEAFF
>many|TRBJ2-1|TRBD1|TRBV2
TGTGCCAGCAGAGGACAGGGACACTACAATGAGCAGTTCTTC
CASRGQGHYNEQFF
>many|TRBJ2-7|TRBD2|TRBV10-1
TGCGCCAGCTCCGCAGGGTTGGCGGGAGTCTACGAGCAGTACTTC
CASSAGLAGVYEQYF
>many|TRBJ2-1|TRBD2|TRBV4-1
TGCGCCAGCAGCCCTTTGTACGTCCGGGGGGGCCACGACAATGAGCAGTTCTTC
CASSPLYVRGGHDNEQFF
>many|TRBJ2-7|TRBD2|TRBV7-8
TGTGCCAGCAGCTTAGAATTAGCGGGCACCTACGAGCAGTACTTC
CASSLELAGTYEQYF
>many|TRBJ2-3|-|TRBV20-1
TGCAGTGCTAGAGACATGAACCGACTCACAGATACGCAGTATTTT
CSARDMNRLTDTQYF
>many|TRBJ2-7|-|TRBV5-5
TGTGCCAGCAGTACCGTGGGGGGTTCCTACGAGCAGTACTTC
CASSTVGGSYEQYF
>many|TRBJ1-1|-|TRBV10-3
TGTGCCATCAGTTCAGGGGACACTGAAGCTTTCTTT
CAISSGDTEAFF
>-|TRBJ1-1|-|TRBV5-1
TGCGCCAGCAGCGTAGAGGGGAAAACTGAAGCTTTCTTT
CASSVEGKTEAFF
>many|TRBJ1-2|TRBD1|TRBV19
TGTGCCAGTAGTATCCGGACAGGTCGATTATATGGCTACACCTTC
CASSIRTGRLYGYTF
>many|TRBJ1-1|-|TRBV29-1
TGCAGCGGGGGGGGGGGCCCGAACACTGAAGCTTTCTTT
CSGGGGPNTEAFF
>many|TRBJ1-4|-|TRBV5-8
TGTGCCAGCAGCCCCAGGACCGAAGAACTGTTTTTT
CASSPRTEELFF
>once|TRBJ1-6|-|TRBV11-2
TGTGCCAGCAGCTTTGGTTGGGGCGGAGTAGCTTCACCCCTCCACTTT
CASSFGWGGVASPLHF
>few|TRBJ1-6|TRBD1|TRBV28
TGTGCCAGCAGGGGACAGACTACCTATAATTCACCCCTCCACTTT
CASRGQTTYNSPLHF
>-|TRBJ2-5|-|TRBV20-1
TGCAGTGCTATGACGGCCGGTGGGCAAGAGACCCAGTACTTC
CSAMTAGGQETQYF
>few|TRBJ2-7|-|TRBV7-6
TGTGCCAGCAGCAGAGGTAGTGGCGAGCAGTACTTC
CASSRGSGEQYF
>medium-sized|TRBJ2-7|-|TRBV6-1
TGTGCCAGCAGTTCCCGGGACCCGTACGAGCAGTACTTC
CASSSRDPYEQYF
>-|TRBJ1-2|TRBD1|TRBV6-1
TGTGCCAGCGGAACGCCCGGGACAGGGGAAACCAACTATGGCTACACCTTC
CASGTPGTGETNYGYTF
>many|TRBJ1-1|-|TRBV19
TGTGCCAGTAACCATCCAAGACTAGGAGGGGACACTGAAGCTTTCTTT
CASNHPRLGGDTEAFF
>many|TRBJ1-1|-|TRBV5-1
TGCGCCAGCAGCTTGGGTTTAAGGGTCGGGGGCACTGAAGCTTTCTTT
CASSLGLRVGGTEAFF